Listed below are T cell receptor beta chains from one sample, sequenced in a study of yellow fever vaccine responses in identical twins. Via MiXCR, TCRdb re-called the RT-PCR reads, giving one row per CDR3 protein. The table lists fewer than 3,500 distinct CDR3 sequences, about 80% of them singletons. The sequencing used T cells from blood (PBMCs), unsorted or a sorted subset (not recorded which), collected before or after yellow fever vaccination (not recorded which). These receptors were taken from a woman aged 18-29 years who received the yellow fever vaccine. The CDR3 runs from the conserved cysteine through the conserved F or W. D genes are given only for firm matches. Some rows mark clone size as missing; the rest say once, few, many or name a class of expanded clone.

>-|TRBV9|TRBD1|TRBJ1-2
TGTGCCAGCAGCGGGGACAGGACTAACTATGGCTACACCTTC
CASSGDRTNYGYTF
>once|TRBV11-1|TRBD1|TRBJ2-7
TGTGCCAGCAGGCCGACAGGGGTGAACAACGAGCAGTACTTC
CASRPTGVNNEQYF
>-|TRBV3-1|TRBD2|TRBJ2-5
TGTGCCAGCAGCCGACTAGCAAGAGAGACCCAGTACTTC
CASSRLARETQYF
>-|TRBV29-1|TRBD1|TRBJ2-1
TGCAGCGTTGAATACAGGGGAGACAATGAGCAGTTCTTC
CSVEYRGDNEQFF
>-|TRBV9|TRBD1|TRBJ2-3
TGTGCCAGCAGCGGGCCGACAGGGGGCACAGATACGCAGTATTTT
CASSGPTGGTDTQYF
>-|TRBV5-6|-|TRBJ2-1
TGTGCCAGCAGCACGCGGACTGACTCCTACAATGAGCAGTTCTTC
CASSTRTDSYNEQFF
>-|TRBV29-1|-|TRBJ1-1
TGCAGCGTTGAAGAGGACCACGGCAGTTTCTTT
CSVEEDHGSFF
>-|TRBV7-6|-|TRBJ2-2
TGTGCCAGCAGCTTAAGTGGGGGATTAGCGAACGGGGAGCTGTTTTTT
CASSLSGGLANGELFF
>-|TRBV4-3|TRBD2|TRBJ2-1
TGCGCCAGCAGCCAAGAGATCAGCGGGAGTTACAATGAGCAGTTCTTC
CASSQEISGSYNEQFF
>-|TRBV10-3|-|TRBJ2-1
TGTGCCATCAGTGAGTCGAGGACCAATCGCAATGAGCAGTTCTTC
CAISESRTNRNEQFF
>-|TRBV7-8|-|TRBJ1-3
TGTGCCAGCAGCTTCCCACCCCCAGACACCATATATTTT
CASSFPPPDTIYF
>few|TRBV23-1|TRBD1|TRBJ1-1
TGCGCCAGCAGTCAATTCCAAGCCGAGGGACAGGACGACACTGAAGCTTTCTTT
CASSQFQAEGQDDTEAFF
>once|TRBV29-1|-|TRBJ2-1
TGCAGCGTTGTCAGGGAGGATGAGCAGTTCTTC
CSVVREDEQFF
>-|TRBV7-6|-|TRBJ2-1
TGTGCCAGCAGGCCCGACGCTTACAATGAGCAGTTCTTC
CASRPDAYNEQFF
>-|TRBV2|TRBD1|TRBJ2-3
TGTGCCAGCAGTGCTACAGGGGGTGACACAGATACGCAGTATTTT
CASSATGGDTDTQYF
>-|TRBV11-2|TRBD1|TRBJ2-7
TGTGCCAGCAGCAACCCGGGACAGTTGTACGAGCAGTACTTC
CASSNPGQLYEQYF
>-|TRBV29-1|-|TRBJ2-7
TGCAGCTTCCAACAGGGAGCCCTTTACGAGCAGTACTTC
CSFQQGALYEQYF
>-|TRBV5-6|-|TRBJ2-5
TGTGCCAGCAGCTTGATGCTCAACGGTGGGAACAGAGAGACCCAGTACTTC
CASSLMLNGGNRETQYF
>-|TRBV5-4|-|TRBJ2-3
TGTGCCAGCAGCTTGAGGACCGACCGCACAGATACGCAGTATTTT
CASSLRTDRTDTQYF
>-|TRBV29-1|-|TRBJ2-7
TGCAGCGTTGCTACGCTAGGGTCCTACGAGCAGTACTTC
CSVATLGSYEQYF
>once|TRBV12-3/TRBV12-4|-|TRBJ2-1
TGTGCCAGCAGTTTCGGGGGCCATGAGCAGTTCTTC
CASSFGGHEQFF
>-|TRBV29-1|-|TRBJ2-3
TGCAGCGTTGAAGGCGGGACTCTGCCACGCACAGATACGCAGTATTTT
CSVEGGTLPRTDTQYF
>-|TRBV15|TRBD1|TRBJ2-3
TGTGCCACCAGCAGACCACAGGGGGCCTCGACCACAGATACGCAGTATTTT
CATSRPQGASTTDTQYF
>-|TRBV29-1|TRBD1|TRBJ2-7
TGCAGCGTTGTCTACAGGGGTGTACCCTACGAGCAGTACTTC
CSVVYRGVPYEQYF
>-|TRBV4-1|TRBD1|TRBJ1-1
TGCGCCAGCAGCTTCCCCCTGGCTCAGGGGGGCACTGAAGCTTTCTTT
CASSFPLAQGGTEAFF
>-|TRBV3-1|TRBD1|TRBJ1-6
TGTGCCAGCAGCCAAGATTGGGGGACAGGGGGTTCACCCCTCCACTTT
CASSQDWGTGGSPLHF
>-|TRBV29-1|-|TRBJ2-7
TGCAGCGGGCGGTTACAGGGCTACGAGCAGTACTTC
CSGRLQGYEQYF